This is a list of T cell receptor beta chains from one sample in a study of blood T cell repertoires in COVID-19. Sequenced by immunoSEQ multiplex PCR; TCRdb stores in-frame clones only, minus some. This table holds about 230,000 clones, around 80% found once. Sequencing was performed on peripheral blood. These receptors came from a man of 80 years or more with acute or convalescent COVID-19. The CDR3 runs from the conserved cysteine through the conserved F or W. D genes are given only for firm matches. Expanded clones get a size class; other rows say once, few or many, or leave the size out.

abundance	d_gene	v_gene	j_gene	CDR3nt	CDR3aa
once	NA	TRBV14	TRBJ2-3	TGTGCCAGCAGCCAAGATCTAGGTACCGCGCAGTATTTT	CASSQDLGTAQYF
few	NA	TRBV30	TRBJ2-7	TGTGCCTGGAGCCGTGCTGCAGGGTTGCCCTACGAGCAGTACTTC	CAWSRAAGLPYEQYF
NA	NA	TRBV30	TRBJ1-1	TGTGCCTGGAGTGTACATCGCTACACTGAAGCTTTCTTT	CAWSVHRYTEAFF
NA	NA	TRBV5-1	TRBJ2-2	TGCGCCAGCAGCTTCGCAGGGGCAGACACCGGGGAGCTGTTTTTT	CASSFAGADTGELFF
NA	NA	TRBV7-8	TRBJ2-7	TGTGCCAGCACCGCCAGGGCGTCCTACGAGCAGTACTTC	CASTARASYEQYF
few	TRBD2	TRBV29-1	TRBJ2-5	TGCAGCGTTGAGGTCAGGACTAGCGGGAGTGAGACCCAGTACTTC	CSVEVRTSGSETQYF
NA	TRBD2	TRBV28	TRBJ2-4	TGTGCCAGCAGTGGGCGGGGGGCTGGCAAAAACATTCAGTACTTC	CASSGRGAGKNIQYF
few	TRBD1	TRBV9	TRBJ2-1	TGTGCCAGCAGCGTAGGACAGGGGCGTTACAATGAGCAGTTCTTC	CASSVGQGRYNEQFF
NA	TRBD1	TRBV28	TRBJ2-1	TGTGCCAGCAGTTCCCCTAACAGGGGGTATGAGCAGTTCTTC	CASSSPNRGYEQFF
NA	TRBD1	TRBV29-1	TRBJ2-5	TGCAGCGTTATCAGACAGGGGCAAGAGACCCAGTACTTC	CSVIRQGQETQYF
NA	NA	TRBV7-9	TRBJ2-7	TGTGCCAGCAGCCCCATTTTAGGGGGCTACGAGCAGTACTTC	CASSPILGGYEQYF
NA	TRBD2	TRBV10-3	TRBJ2-3	TGTGCCATCAGTTCGGGACTAGTGCCGCAGTATTTT	CAISSGLVPQYF
NA	TRBD2	TRBV29-1	TRBJ2-7	TGCAGCGTGAACGGGCTGACTAGCGGGAGTACTGGCGAGCAGTACTTC	CSVNGLTSGSTGEQYF
NA	TRBD1	TRBV19	TRBJ1-5	TGTGCCAGTAGTCCGAGCTGGACAGGGAGGAGCCAGCCCCAGCATTTT	CASSPSWTGRSQPQHF
NA	NA	TRBV6-5	TRBJ2-7	TGTGCCAGCAGTTACAAGGGGACTGGTTACGAGCAGTACTTC	CASSYKGTGYEQYF
NA	TRBD2	TRBV9	TRBJ2-5	TGTGCCAGCAGCGTAGCGGGGGGGTCACAGGAGACCCAGTACTTC	CASSVAGGSQETQYF
NA	NA	TRBV27	TRBJ2-7	TGTGCCAGCAGTTTAGGCATAGAGCGGGCCTACGAGCAGTACTTC	CASSLGIERAYEQYF
few	TRBD2	TRBV2	TRBJ2-5	TGTGCCAGCACGCGGGAGGGTTTGTCAAACTTGGGAGAGACCCAGTACTTC	CASTREGLSNLGETQYF
NA	TRBD1	TRBV10-1	TRBJ1-1	TGCGCCACCCGACAGGGACTGAACACTGAAGCTTTCTTT	CATRQGLNTEAFF
NA	NA	TRBV12-3/TRBV12-4	TRBJ1-1	TGTGCCAGCAGTGGACAATCGTACACTGAAGCTTTCTTT	CASSGQSYTEAFF
NA	NA	TRBV6-5	TRBJ2-4	TGTGCCAGCAGTATAGGGGATAAAAACATTCAGTACTTC	CASSIGDKNIQYF
NA	NA	TRBV3-1/TRBV3-2	TRBJ1-1	TGTGCCAGCAGCCGAGCCACTGAAGCTTTCTTT	CASSRATEAFF